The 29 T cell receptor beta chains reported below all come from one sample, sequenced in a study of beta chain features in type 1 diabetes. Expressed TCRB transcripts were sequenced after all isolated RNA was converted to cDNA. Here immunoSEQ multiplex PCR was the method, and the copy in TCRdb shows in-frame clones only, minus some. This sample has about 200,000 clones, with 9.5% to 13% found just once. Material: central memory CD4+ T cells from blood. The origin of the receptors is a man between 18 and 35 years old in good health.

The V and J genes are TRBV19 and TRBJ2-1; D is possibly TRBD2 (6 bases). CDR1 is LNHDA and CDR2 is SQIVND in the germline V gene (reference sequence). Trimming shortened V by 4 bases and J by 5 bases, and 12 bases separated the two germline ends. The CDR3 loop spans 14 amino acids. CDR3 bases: TGTGCCAGTAGTAGTCCGGGACTCAACAATGAGCAGTTCTTC. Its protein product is CASSSPGLNNEQFF.

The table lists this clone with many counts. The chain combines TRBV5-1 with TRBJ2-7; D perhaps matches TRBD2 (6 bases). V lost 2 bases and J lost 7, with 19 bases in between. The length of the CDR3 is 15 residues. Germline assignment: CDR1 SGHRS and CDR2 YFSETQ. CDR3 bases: TGCGCCAGCAGCTTTAATCGTCCGCAGGGAGGAGAGCAGTACTTC. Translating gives CASSFNRPQGGEQYF. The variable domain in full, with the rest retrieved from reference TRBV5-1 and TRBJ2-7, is KAGVTQTPRYLIKTRGQQVTLSCSPISGHRSVSWYQQTPGQGLQFLFEYFSETQRNKGNFPGRFSGRQFSNSRSEMNVSTLELGDSALYLCASSFNRPQGGEQYFGPGTRLTVT.

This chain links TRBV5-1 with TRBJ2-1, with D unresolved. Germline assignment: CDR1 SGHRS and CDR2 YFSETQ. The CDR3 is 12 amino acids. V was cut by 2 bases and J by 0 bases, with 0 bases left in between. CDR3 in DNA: TGCGCCAGCAGCTTCTCCTACAATGAGCAGTTCTTC. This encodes CASSFSYNEQFF.

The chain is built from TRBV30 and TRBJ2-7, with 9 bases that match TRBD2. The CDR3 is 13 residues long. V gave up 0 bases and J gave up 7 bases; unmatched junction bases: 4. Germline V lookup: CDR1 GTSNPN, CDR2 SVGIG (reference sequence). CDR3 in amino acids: CAWSVTSGLEQYF. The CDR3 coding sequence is TGTGCCTGGAGTGTAACTAGCGGGCTTGAGCAGTACTTC.

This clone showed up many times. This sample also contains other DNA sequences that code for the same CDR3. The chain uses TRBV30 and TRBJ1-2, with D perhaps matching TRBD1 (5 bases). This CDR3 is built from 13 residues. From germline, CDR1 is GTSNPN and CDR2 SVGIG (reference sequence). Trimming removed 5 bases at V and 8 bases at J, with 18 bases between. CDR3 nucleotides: TGTGCCTGGTCCCGGGACCGGCCGAGGGGCTACACCTTC. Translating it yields CAWSRDRPRGYTF.

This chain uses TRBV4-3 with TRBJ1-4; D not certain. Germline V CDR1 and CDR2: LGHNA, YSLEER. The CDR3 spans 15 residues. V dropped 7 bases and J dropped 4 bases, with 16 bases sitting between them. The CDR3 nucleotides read TGCGCCAGCACCTCCCTGGCCGGCCATAATGAAAAACTGTTTTTT. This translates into CASTSLAGHNEKLFF.

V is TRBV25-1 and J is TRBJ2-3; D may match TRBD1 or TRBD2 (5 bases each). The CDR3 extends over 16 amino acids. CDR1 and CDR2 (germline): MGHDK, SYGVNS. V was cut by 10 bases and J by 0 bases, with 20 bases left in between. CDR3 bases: TGTGCCACAATGACAGACCGGGACGACAGCACAGATACGCAGTATTTT. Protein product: CATMTDRDDSTDTQYF. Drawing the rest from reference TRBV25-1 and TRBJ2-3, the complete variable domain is EADIYQTPRYLVIGTGKKITLECSQTMGHDKMYWYQQDPGMELHLIHYSYGVNSTEKGDLSSESTVSRIRTEHFPLTLESARPSHTSQYLCATMTDRDDSTDTQYFGPGTRLTVL.

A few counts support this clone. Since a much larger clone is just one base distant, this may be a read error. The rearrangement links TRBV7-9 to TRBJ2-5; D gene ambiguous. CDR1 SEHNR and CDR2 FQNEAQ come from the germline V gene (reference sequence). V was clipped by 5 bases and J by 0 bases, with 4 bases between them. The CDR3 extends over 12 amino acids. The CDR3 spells CASSRDQETQYF. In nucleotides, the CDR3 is TGTGCCAGCAGCCGGGACCAAGAGACCCAGTACTTC.

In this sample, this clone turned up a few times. This chain's CDR3 is CASSRPGYGYTF. CDR3 in DNA: TGTGCCAGCAGCAGACCGGGCTATGGCTACACCTTC. This chain links TRBV28 with TRBJ1-2; no clear D. V was pared by 6 bases and J by 4 bases, with 9 bases between. From germline, CDR1 is MDHEN and CDR2 SYDVKM. The CDR3 covers 12 residues.

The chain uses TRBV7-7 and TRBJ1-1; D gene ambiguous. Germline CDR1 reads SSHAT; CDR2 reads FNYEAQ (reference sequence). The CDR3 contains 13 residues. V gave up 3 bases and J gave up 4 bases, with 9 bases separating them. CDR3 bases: TGTGCCAGCAGCTTTAACGAATTCACTGAAGCTTTCTTT. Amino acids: CASSFNEFTEAFF.

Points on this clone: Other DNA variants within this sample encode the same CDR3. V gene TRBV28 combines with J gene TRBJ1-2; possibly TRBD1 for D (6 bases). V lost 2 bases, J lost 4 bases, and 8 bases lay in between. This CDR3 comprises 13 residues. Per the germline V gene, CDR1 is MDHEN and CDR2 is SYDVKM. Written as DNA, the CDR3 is TGTGCCAGCAGTTTACAGGGGAGCTATGGCTACACCTTC. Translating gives CASSLQGSYGYTF.

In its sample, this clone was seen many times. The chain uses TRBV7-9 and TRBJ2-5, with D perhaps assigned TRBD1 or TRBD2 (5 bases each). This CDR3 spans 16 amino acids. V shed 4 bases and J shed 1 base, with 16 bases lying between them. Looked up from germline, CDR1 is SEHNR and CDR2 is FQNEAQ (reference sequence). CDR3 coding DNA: TGTGCCAGCAGCTCCGCCGGGACCCTAGGCCAAGAGACCCAGTACTTC. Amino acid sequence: CASSSAGTLGQETQYF. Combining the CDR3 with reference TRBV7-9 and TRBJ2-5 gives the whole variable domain DTGVSQNPRHKITKRGQNVTFRCDPISEHNRLYWYRQTLGQGPEFLTYFQNEAQLEKSRLLSDRFSAERPKGSFSTLEIQRTEQGDSAMYLCASSSAGTLGQETQYFGPGTRLLVL.

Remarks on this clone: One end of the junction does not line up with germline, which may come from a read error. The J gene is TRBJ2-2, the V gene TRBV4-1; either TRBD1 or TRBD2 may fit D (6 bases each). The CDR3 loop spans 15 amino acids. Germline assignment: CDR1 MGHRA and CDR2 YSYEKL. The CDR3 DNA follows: TGCGCCAGCAGCCCGAACAGGGTTAACACCGGGGGGCTGTTTTTT. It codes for CASSPNRVNTGGLFF.

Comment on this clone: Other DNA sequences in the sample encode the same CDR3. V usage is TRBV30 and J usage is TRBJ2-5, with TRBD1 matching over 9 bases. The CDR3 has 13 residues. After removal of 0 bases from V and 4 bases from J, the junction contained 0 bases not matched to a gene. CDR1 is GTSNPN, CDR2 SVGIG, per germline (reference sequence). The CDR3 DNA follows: TGTGCCTGGAGTGTACAGGGGGCAGAGACCCAGTACTTC. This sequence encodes CAWSVQGAETQYF.

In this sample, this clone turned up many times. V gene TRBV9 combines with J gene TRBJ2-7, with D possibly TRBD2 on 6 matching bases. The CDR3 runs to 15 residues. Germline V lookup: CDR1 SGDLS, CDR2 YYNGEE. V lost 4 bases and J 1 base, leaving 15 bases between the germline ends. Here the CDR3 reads CASSPTLAKSYEQYF. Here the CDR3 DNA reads TGTGCCAGCAGCCCGACCCTAGCGAAATCCTACGAGCAGTACTTC.

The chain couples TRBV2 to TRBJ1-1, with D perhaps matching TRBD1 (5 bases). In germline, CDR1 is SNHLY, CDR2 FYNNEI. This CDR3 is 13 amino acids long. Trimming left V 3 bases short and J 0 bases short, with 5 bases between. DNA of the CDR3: TGTGCCAGCAGTGAGGACATGAACACTGAAGCTTTCTTT. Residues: CASSEDMNTEAFF.

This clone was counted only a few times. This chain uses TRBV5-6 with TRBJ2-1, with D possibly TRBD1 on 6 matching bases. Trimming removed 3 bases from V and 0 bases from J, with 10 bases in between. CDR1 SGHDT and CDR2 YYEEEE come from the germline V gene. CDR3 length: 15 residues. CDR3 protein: CASSYGTYSYNEQFF. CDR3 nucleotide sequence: TGTGCCAGCAGCTACGGGACATACTCCTACAATGAGCAGTTCTTC.

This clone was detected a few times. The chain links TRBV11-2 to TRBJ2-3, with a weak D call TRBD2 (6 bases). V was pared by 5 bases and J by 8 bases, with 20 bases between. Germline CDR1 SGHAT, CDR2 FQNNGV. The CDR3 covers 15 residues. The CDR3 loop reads CASSQLGGAGGTQYF. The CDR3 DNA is TGTGCCAGCAGCCAGCTGGGGGGAGCTGGCGGTACGCAGTATTTT.

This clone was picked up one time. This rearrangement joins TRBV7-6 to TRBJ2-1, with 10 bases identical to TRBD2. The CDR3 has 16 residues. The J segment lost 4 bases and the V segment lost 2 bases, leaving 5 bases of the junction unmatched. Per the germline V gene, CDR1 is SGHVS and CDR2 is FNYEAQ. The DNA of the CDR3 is TGTGCCAGCAGCTTAATGGGGACTAGCGCGTACAATGAGCAGTTCTTC. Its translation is CASSLMGTSAYNEQFF.

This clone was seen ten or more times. CDR3: CASSRHAGQGDTQYF. The DNA of the CDR3 is TGTGCCAGCAGCCGCCACGCGGGGCAGGGTGATACGCAGTATTTT. The chain employs TRBV11-2 and TRBJ2-3; D perhaps matches TRBD2 (6 bases). Germline V gives CDR1 SGHAT, CDR2 FQNNGV. The CDR3 spans 15 residues. The V and J ends lost 5 bases and 6 bases respectively, with 18 bases between them.

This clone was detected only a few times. CDR3 sequence: CASSQVAGKTDTQYF. CDR3 nucleotide sequence: TGCGCCAGCAGCCAAGTAGCGGGAAAGACAGATACGCAGTATTTT. The chain recombines TRBV4-3 with TRBJ2-3; TRBD2 matches 8 bases. The CDR3 runs 15 residues. V gave up 1 base and J gave up 3 bases; unmatched junction bases: 3. Germline assignment: CDR1 LGHNA and CDR2 YSLEER.

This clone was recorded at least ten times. The CDR3 loop is CAISASVEQFF. Written as DNA, the CDR3 is TGTGCCATCAGTGCCTCCGTGGAGCAGTTCTTC. The chain couples TRBV10-3 to TRBJ2-1; no reliable D call. V lost 4 bases, J lost 10 bases, and 8 bases lay in between. In germline, CDR1 is ENHRY, CDR2 SYGVKD. The length of the CDR3 is 11 residues.

The CDR3 sequence is CASSYRPFQPDTQYF. DNA of the CDR3: TGTGCCAGCAGTTATAGGCCTTTTCAGCCAGATACGCAGTATTTT. The chain joins TRBV6-6 to TRBJ2-3, with D unresolved. Germline CDR1 is MNHNY and CDR2 is SVGAGI (reference sequence). V was clipped by 3 bases and J by 4 bases, with 14 bases between them. The CDR3 spans 15 residues.

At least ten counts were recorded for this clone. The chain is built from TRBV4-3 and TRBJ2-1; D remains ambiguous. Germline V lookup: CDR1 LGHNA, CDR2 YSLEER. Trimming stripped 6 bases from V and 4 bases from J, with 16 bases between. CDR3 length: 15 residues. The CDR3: CASSSQLGQYNEQFF. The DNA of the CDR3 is TGCGCCAGCAGTTCTCAGCTCGGGCAATACAATGAGCAGTTCTTC.

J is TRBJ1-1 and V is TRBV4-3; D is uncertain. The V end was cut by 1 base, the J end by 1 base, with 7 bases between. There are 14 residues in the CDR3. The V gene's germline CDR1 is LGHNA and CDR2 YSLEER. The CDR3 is CASSQVWTNTEAFF. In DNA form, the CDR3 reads TGCGCCAGCAGCCAAGTCTGGACGAACACTGAAGCTTTCTTT.

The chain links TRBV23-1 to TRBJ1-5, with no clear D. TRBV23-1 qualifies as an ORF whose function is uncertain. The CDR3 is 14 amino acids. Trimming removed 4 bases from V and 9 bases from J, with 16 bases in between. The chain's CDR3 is CASSPSGLGGPQHF. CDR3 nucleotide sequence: TGCGCCAGCAGTCCCTCGGGGTTAGGAGGGCCCCAGCATTTT.

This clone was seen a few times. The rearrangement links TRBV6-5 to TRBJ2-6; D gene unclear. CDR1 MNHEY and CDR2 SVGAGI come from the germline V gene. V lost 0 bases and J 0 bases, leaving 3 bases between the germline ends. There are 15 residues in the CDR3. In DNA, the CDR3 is TGTGCCAGCAGTTACTCGAGCTCTGGGGCCAACGTCCTGACTTTC. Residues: CASSYSSSGANVLTF.

CDR3 sequence reads: CASSLVLAGSDTQYF. DNA of the CDR3: TGCGCCAGCAGCTTGGTTTTAGCGGGATCGGATACGCAGTATTTT. This chain links TRBV5-1 with TRBJ2-3; 8 positions agree with TRBD2. V lost 0 bases, J lost 6 bases, and 6 bases stayed unmatched. Germline CDR1 is SGHRS and CDR2 is YFSETQ. CDR3 length: 15 residues.

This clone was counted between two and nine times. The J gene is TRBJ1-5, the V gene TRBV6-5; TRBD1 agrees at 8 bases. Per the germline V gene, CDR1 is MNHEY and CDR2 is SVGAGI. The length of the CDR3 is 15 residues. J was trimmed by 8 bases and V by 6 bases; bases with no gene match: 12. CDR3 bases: TGTGCCAGCAGAAGGGGACAGGAGAGGGCTGAGCCCCAGCATTTT. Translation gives CASRRGQERAEPQHF.